The text below deals with one T cell receptor beta chain. The data are from a study of technical replicates of blood from four donors. Sequenced by immunoSEQ multiplex PCR; TCRdb stores in-frame clones only, minus some. Found here are tens of thousands of clones, around 93% of them singletons; the top ten hold 0.25% to 0.3%. Sequences were obtained from T cells isolated from PBMCs. This TCR derives from a human donor in good health.

CDR3 protein: CASSKTLTTDTQYF. CDR3 DNA sequence: TGTGCCAGCTCAAAGACTCTCACCACAGATACGCAGTATTTT. The V and J genes are TRBV6-5 and TRBJ2-3, with no clear D. Germline CDR1 reads MNHEY; CDR2 reads SVGAGI. The CDR3 loop spans 14 amino acids. V lost 8 bases and J lost 2, with 14 bases in between.